The clone carrying this TCR beta chain was observed many times. Its antigen is not known. Sample time point: persistent/refractory GD, antithyroid drugs over 5 years with positive TRAb. Scientists built the TCR library using RNA that was extracted from PBMCs. The sample originates from a study of regulatory T cells in long-lasting Graves disease. Broader study findings: Patients with persistent Graves' had lower TCR diversity than newly diagnosed patients. Persistent disease preferred TRBV28, TRBJ1-2 and TRBJ2-5.

Germline CDR1 reads LGHDT; CDR2 reads YNNKEL (reference sequence). V gave up 2 bases and J gave up 1 base; unmatched junction bases: 19. This CDR3 comprises 22 residues. Libraries of TCR beta came from iRepertoire HTBI primers plus Arm-PCR of CDR3 regions. TCRdb ran MiXCR on the multiplex PCR reads and lists one entry per CDR3 protein. Among around 510,000 distinct CDR3 sequences listed, less than 25% were seen once. The sequence derives from a female donor with Graves disease. Sequences were derived from peripheral blood mononuclear cells (PBMCs), sampled when the disease was refractory, from a patient treated with antithyroid drugs. The chain has TRBV3-1 and TRBJ2-2; 10 bases are a match to TRBD1. CDR3 in DNA: TGTGCCAGCAGCCAACCGCTCTTCGATATACCGACAGGGGGCAGGAACACCGGGGAGCTGTTTTTT. Translated: CASSQPLFDIPTGGRNTGELFF.